This T cell receptor (beta chain) appears in the sequencing data of a study of memory B cells and T cells in multiple sclerosis (dated by TCRdb to the late 2010s). In the study overall: The study compared the TCR beta repertoires of autoproliferating peripheral T cells with those of brain lesion-infiltrating T cells in multiple sclerosis patients. A couple of multiple sclerosis patients were included in the TCR sequencing because brain lesions obtained at autopsy or brain-infiltrating cells obtained from biopsy were available for them.

PBMCs were isolated by Ficoll density gradient centrifugation and cryopreserved before use. The CDR3 numbers 17 residues from cysteine through phenylalanine. Of all the DNA, just the CDR3 is kept, 51 bases in frame from base 1. CDR1 SGHTA and CDR2 FQGTGA were looked up in the germline V gene. Trimming leaves V shorter by 1 base and J shorter by 1 base, with the junction holding 7 bases beyond the gene matches. The immunoSEQ Platform was used to amplify TCRbeta CDR3 regions from extracted genomic DNA. The immunoSEQ assay combined multiplex PCR with high-throughput sequencing and a vendor bioinformatics pipeline. Processing in the source paper ran as follows. Non-productive sequences and CDR3s under 4 amino acids long were removed, and the clonotype frequencies in each sample were recalculated. In immunoSEQ Analyzer 2.0, shared clonotypes were identified as identical CDR3 amino acid, V gene and J gene sequences. To normalize repertoire overlap, the number of shared clonotypes was divided by the product of the two clone-set sizes and multiplied by 1000 to give arbitrary units. The source is immuneACCESS, and TCRdb retained only in-frame sequences with V and J called. Part of the clones is not carried over; for the studies checked, unresolved V genes explain less than half of this, and the remainder is unexplained. V, J and clone size are those of that table, while D and trimming were read from the DNA. This sample lists 8,000 or so clones; around 60% were detected once. The top ten clones comprise approximately 33% of the sample.

This clone appeared a few times. Its cognate antigen has yet to be identified. Qualities for individual bases were not recorded, and no much larger clone is one base off. Study-level results and caveats: Clone-set sizes differed between compartments, which influenced counts of shared clonotypes and required normalization.

Sequencing used memory (CD45RO+) CD8+ T cells from blood. The cell subset or site label, read with the paper, signifies: CD45RO+ memory T cells sorted from peripheral blood. The chain employs TRBV7-3 and TRBJ1-2; TRBD1 agrees with 9 junctional bases. The sequence came from a human donor with multiple sclerosis. The nucleotide sequence is given as TGTGCCAGCAGCTTAAGCGCGACAGGGGGGGATAACTATGGCTACACCTTC. Its protein reads: CASSLSATGGDNYGYTF.